Included here is one T cell receptor beta chain sequence, with context. The antigen is unknown. This entry is derived from a study of T cell responses to AZD1222 COVID-19 vaccine. V was clipped by 5 bases and J by 5 bases; unmatched bases: 9. Germline V gene sequence: CDR1 SGHRS, CDR2 YFSETQ. The CDR3 is 15 amino acids. Study outcomes and limitations: With two AZD1222 doses given, Spike-specific TCR breadth and depth both rose. The study reported that nearly half of spike-specific TCRs target unmutated variant regions.

TCRdb's copy holds only in-frame clones and misses some; the assay was immunoSEQ multiplex PCR. This sample yields around 140,000 clones, of which just under 95% are seen a single time; roughly an eighth belongs to the top ten. The TCR sequence derives from an adult who had recovered from COVID-19. Material: peripheral blood, obtained after recovery from COVID-19. The chain uses TRBV5-1 and TRBJ2-1; 8 bases fit TRBD1. Here the CDR3 DNA reads TGCGCCAGCAGTCTGGACGGGACAGGACACAATGAGCAGTTCTTC. Protein: CASSLDGTGHNEQFF.